A single sample is the source of the 10 T cell receptor beta chains below, sequenced in a study of OX40 agonist ivuxolimab in advanced cancers. Sequencing used immunoSEQ multiplex PCR; TCRdb keeps in-frame clones, though not all of them. The repertoire consists of about 83,000 clones, with roughly 91% occurring once and the leading ten covering approximately 0.7%. Material: CD4+ or CD8+ T cells sorted from blood, obtained in a trial of the OX40 agonist ivuxolimab. All receptors come from an adult with an advanced solid tumor such as melanoma, head and neck, liver or kidney cancer.

In the case of this clone: Other nucleotide sequences in the sample specify the same CDR3. The chain carries TRBV5-1 and TRBJ1-1; 7 positions agree with TRBD1. The CDR3 is 14 amino acids. V lost 3 bases to trimming and J lost 3 bases; unmatched junction nucleotides: 5. Germline V lookup: CDR1 SGHRS, CDR2 YFSETQ. The CDR3 protein is CASSSQGGDTEAFF. CDR3 DNA sequence: TGCGCCAGCAGCTCTCAGGGGGGTGACACTGAAGCTTTCTTT.

In this sample, this clone turned up once. In nucleotides, the CDR3 is TGTGCCAGCACACTGATGAACACTGAAGCTTTCTTT. It yields the protein CASTLMNTEAFF. The chain links TRBV2 to TRBJ1-1; D unresolved. The V gene lost 7 bases and the J gene lost 0 bases, with 6 bases spanning the gap. CDR1 is SNHLY, CDR2 FYNNEI, per germline. This CDR3 region has 12 residues. Full variable domain (rest looked up from reference TRBV2 and TRBJ1-1): EPEVTQTPSHQVTQMGQEVILRCVPISNHLYFYWYRQILGQKVEFLVSFYNNEISEKSEIFDDQFSVERPDGSNFTLKIRSTKLEDSAMYFCASTLMNTEAFFGQGTRLTVV.

The rearrangement joins TRBV2 to TRBJ1-4, with D perhaps matching TRBD1 (6 bases). The CDR3 extends over 15 amino acids. With 8 bases removed from V and 5 bases from J, the gap between germline ends came to 18 bases. From germline, CDR1 is SNHLY and CDR2 FYNNEI. CDR3 in DNA: TGTGCCAGCTCCCCGGCCGGGACAAGGAATGAAAAACTGTTTTTT. Its protein product is CASSPAGTRNEKLFF. The full variable domain, its missing parts supplied by reference TRBV2 and TRBJ1-4, is EPEVTQTPSHQVTQMGQEVILRCVPISNHLYFYWYRQILGQKVEFLVSFYNNEISEKSEIFDDQFSVERPDGSNFTLKIRSTKLEDSAMYFCASSPAGTRNEKLFFGSGTQLSVL.

V usage is TRBV18 and J usage is TRBJ2-7, with 8 nucleotides matching TRBD1. CDR1 is KGHSH and CDR2 is LQKENI in the germline V gene. Losses at the gene ends were 3 bases for V and 1 base for J; bases not matched to a gene: 2. There are 14 residues in the CDR3. The CDR3 DNA reads TGTGCCAGCTCACCGGACAGGGTTTCCTACGAGCAGTACTTC. This sequence encodes CASSPDRVSYEQYF.

V usage is TRBV5-4 and J usage is TRBJ2-4; D possibly corresponds to TRBD1 (6 bases). This CDR3 spans 16 amino acids. Germline V CDR1 and CDR2: SGHNT, YYREEE (reference sequence). Trimming left V 0 bases short and J 7 bases short, with 17 bases between. DNA for the CDR3: TGTGCCAGCAGCTTGGGTATAGGACCGAGGGGGAACATTCAGTACTTC. Translated, it gives CASSLGIGPRGNIQYF.

V usage is TRBV18 and J usage is TRBJ2-5; no clear D. TRBJ2-7 matches the DNA end more closely, so the J call is doubtful. Germline CDR1 reads KGHSH; CDR2 reads LQKENI. The CDR3 is made up of 14 amino acids. The CDR3 nucleotides read TGTGCCAGCTCACCACCGGGCGGTCCCTACGAGCAGTACTTC. It specifies CASSPPGGPYEQYF.

V gene TRBV2 combines with J gene TRBJ1-5; 7 nucleotides match TRBD1. The V gene's germline CDR1 is SNHLY and CDR2 FYNNEI. The CDR3 has 15 residues. V dropped 3 bases and J dropped 8; count of bases not matched to a gene: 10. CDR3 in DNA: TGTGCCAGCAGTGAGACAGGGCTGACTAGTGAGCCCCAGCATTTT. Protein sequence: CASSETGLTSEPQHF.

The rearrangement joins TRBV19 to TRBJ1-1, with 7 bases lining up with TRBD1. V lost 4 bases and J lost 2; bases outside the gene matches: 7. The CDR3 sequence is 15 residues long. Germline assignment: CDR1 LNHDA and CDR2 SQIVND (reference sequence). DNA of the CDR3: TGTGCCAGTAGTACACGACAGGGAACCAACACTGAAGCTTTCTTT. This sequence encodes CASSTRQGTNTEAFF.

This clone was seen a single time. The chain has TRBV18 and TRBJ2-5; the D gene is possibly TRBD2 (5 bases). The V gene lost 2 bases and the J gene lost 2 bases, with 18 bases spanning the gap. The CDR3 runs to 17 residues. Germline CDR1 is KGHSH and CDR2 is LQKENI. The CDR3 loop is CASSPGGRQRVQETQYF. The DNA of the CDR3 is TGTGCCAGCTCACCAGGAGGTAGACAAAGGGTGCAAGAGACCCAGTACTTC. Together with reference TRBV18 and TRBJ2-5, the CDR3 gives the full variable domain: NAGVMQNPRHLVRRRGQEARLRCSPMKGHSHVYWYRQLPEEGLKFMVYLQKENIIDESGMPKERFSAEFPKEGPSILRIQQVVRGDSAAYFCASSPGGRQRVQETQYFGPGTRLLVL.

This chain's CDR3 is CASSPGREAYEQYF. CDR3 nucleotides: TGTGCCAGCTCACCAGGCAGAGAAGCCTACGAGCAGTACTTC. V is TRBV18 and J is TRBJ2-7; D is uncertain. Trimming removed 2 bases from V and 2 bases from J, with 10 bases in between. Germline V lookup: CDR1 KGHSH, CDR2 LQKENI. The CDR3 consists of 14 residues.